This T cell receptor beta chain was recovered during a study of T cells in Graves' hyperthyroidism and ophthalmopathy. Overall study findings and caveats: Most clonotypes expanded in the thyroid (above 0.001) were also present in blood.

Among the patients, aged 18 to 65, hyperthyroidism was newly diagnosed and had lasted under 2 months. Pregnant or lactating patients were excluded, as were those with uncontrolled infection or other autoimmune disease. Blood was drawn at first hyperthyroidism diagnosis, before any ophthalmopathy symptoms. TCR beta CDR3 regions were amplified from RNA transcripts. The TCR CDR3 was amplified in a first-round RT-PCR using the HTBI primer set. TCRdb redid the calling of the multiplex PCR reads with MiXCR, one entry per CDR3 protein. The data show around 700,000 distinct CDR3 sequences, around 20% seen once. The V end was cut by 5 bases, the J end by 5 bases, with 12 bases between. Germline V gene lookup returns CDR1 MNHNS and CDR2 SASEGT. The CDR3 has 14 residues. Notes on this clonotype: The antigen remains unidentified.

The clonotype was recovered from a woman aged 45-65 years with Graves' hyperthyroidism that later progressed to Graves' ophthalmopathy. What was sequenced was blood. The rearrangement links TRBV6-1 to TRBJ1-4; a weak D match, TRBD1 (6 bases). The CDR3 is CASSPRQENEKLFF. The CDR3 DNA sequence: TGTGCCAGCAGTCCCCGACAGGAAAATGAAAAACTGTTTTTT.